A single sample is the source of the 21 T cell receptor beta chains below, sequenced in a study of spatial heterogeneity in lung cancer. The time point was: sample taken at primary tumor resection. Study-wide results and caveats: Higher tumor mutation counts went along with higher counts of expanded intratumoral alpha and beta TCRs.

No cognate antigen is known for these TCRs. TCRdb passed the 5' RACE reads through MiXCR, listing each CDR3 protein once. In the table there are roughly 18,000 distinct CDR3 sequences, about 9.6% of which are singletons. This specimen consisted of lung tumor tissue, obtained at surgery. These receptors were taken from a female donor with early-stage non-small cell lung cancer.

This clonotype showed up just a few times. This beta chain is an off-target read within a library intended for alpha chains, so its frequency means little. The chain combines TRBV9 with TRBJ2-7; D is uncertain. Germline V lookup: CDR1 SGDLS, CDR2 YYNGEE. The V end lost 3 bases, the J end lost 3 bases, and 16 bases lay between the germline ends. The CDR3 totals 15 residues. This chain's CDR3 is CASSALDPPFYEQYF. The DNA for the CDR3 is TGTGCCAGCAGCGCACTGGACCCTCCATTCTACGAGCAGTACTTC. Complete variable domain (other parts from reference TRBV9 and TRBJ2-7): DSGVTQTPKHLITATGQRVTLRCSPRSGDLSVYWYQQSLDQGLQFLIQYYNGEERAKGNILERFSAQQFPDLHSELNLSSLELGDSALYFCASSALDPPFYEQYFGPGTRLTVT.

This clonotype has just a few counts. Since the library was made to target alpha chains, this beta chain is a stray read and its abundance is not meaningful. CDR3 amino acids: CATSMGGVMGTDTQYF. In DNA form, the CDR3 reads TGTGCCACCAGCATGGGGGGGGTAATGGGCACAGATACGCAGTATTTT. The J gene is TRBJ2-3, the V gene TRBV15; TRBD2 matches at 7 bases. This CDR3 is 16 amino acids long. Germline V gene lookup returns CDR1 LNHNV and CDR2 YYDKDF (reference sequence). J gave up 1 base and V 4 bases, and 8 bases lay outside the gene matches.

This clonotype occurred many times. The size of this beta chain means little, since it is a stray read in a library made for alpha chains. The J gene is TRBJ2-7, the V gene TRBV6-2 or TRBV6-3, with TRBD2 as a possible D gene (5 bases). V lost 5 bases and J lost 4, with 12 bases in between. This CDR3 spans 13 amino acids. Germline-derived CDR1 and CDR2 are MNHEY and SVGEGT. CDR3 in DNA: TGTGCCAGCAGTCGCCCGACTACTTACGAGCAGTACTTC. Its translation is CASSRPTTYEQYF.

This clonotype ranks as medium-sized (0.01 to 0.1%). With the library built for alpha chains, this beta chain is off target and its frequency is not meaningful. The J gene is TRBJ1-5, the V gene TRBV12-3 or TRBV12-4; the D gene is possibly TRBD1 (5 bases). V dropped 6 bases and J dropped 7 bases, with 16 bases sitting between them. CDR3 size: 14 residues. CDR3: CASSPPGRRQPQHF. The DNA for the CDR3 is TGTGCCAGCAGCCCCCCGGGGCGTCGGCAGCCCCAGCATTTT.

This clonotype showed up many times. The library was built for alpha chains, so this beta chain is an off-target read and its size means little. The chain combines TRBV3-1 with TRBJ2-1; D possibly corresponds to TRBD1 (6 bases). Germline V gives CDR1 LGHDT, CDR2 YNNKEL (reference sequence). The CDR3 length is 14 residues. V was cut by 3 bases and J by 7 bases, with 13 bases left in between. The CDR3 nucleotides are TGTGCCAGCAGCCATCAGGGGCCGGGGAATGAGCAGTTCTTC. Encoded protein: CASSHQGPGNEQFF.

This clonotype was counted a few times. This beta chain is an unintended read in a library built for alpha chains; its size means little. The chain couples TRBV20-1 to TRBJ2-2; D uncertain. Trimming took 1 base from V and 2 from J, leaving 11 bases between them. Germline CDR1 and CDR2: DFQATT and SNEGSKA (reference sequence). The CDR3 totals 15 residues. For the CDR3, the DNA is TGCAGTGCTAGAGGGGATTCCTTAAACACCGGGGAGCTGTTTTTT. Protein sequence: CSARGDSLNTGELFF.

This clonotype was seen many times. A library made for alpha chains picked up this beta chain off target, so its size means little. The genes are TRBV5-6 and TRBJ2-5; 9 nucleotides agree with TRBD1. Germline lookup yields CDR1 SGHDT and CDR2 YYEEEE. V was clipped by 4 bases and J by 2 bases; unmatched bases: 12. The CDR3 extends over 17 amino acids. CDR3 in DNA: TGTGCCAGCAGCCCAACTACGACAGGGGGAAGACAAGAGACCCAGTACTTC. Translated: CASSPTTTGGRQETQYF.

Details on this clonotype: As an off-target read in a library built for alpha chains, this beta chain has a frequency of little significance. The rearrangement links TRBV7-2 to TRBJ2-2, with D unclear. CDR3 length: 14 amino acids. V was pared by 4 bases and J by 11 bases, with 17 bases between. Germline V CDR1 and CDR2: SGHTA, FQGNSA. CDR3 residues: CASSSYATAPELFF. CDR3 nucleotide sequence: TGTGCCAGCAGCTCTTACGCCACAGCCCCAGAGCTGTTTTTT.

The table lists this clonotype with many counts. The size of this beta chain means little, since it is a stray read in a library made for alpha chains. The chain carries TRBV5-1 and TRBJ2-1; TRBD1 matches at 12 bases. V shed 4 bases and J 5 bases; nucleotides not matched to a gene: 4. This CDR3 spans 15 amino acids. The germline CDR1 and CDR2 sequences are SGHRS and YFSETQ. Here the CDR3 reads CASSPRDRGHNEQFF. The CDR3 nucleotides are TGCGCCAGCAGCCCTCGGGACAGGGGGCACAATGAGCAGTTCTTC.

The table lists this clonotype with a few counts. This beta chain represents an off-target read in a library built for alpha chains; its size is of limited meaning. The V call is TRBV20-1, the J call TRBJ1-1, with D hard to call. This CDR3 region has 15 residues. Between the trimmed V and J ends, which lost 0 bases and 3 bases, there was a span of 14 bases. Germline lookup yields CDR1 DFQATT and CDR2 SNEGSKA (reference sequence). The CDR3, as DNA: TGCAGTGCTAGAGATCGGGTGGGTGGAGACACTGAAGCTTTCTTT. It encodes CSARDRVGGDTEAFF.

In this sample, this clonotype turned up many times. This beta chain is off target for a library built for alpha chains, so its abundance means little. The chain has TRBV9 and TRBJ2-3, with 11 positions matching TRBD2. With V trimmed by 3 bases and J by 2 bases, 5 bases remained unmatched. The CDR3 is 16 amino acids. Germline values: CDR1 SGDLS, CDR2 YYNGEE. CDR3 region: CASSETSGELTDTQYF. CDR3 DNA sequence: TGTGCCAGCAGCGAGACTAGCGGGGAGCTCACAGATACGCAGTATTTT.

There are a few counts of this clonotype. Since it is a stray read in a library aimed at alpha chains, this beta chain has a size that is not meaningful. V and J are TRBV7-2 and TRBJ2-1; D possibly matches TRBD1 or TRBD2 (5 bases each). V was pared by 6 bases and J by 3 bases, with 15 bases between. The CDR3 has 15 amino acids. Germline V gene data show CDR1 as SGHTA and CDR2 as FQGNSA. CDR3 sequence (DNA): TGTGCCAGCAGACTAACCGGGACGGACTACAATGAGCAGTTCTTC. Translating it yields CASRLTGTDYNEQFF.

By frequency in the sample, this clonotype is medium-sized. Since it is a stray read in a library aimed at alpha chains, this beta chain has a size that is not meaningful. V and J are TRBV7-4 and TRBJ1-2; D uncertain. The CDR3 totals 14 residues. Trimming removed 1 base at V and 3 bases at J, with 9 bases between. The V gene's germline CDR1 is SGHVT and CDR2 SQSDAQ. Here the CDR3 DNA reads TGTGCCAGCAGCTTAGGAGGGCCCTACTATGGCTACACCTTC. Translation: CASSLGGPYYGYTF.

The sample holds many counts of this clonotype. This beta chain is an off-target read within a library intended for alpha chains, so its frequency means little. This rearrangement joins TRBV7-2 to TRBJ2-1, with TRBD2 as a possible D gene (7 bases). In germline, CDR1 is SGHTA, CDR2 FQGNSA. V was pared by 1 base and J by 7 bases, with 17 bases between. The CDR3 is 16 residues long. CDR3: CASSLGRGAFRNEQFF. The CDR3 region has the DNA TGTGCCAGCAGCTTAGGACGGGGGGCTTTTAGGAATGAGCAGTTCTTC. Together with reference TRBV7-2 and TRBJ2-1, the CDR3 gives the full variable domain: GAGVSQSPSNKVTEKGKDVELRCDPISGHTALYWYRQSLGQGLEFLIYFQGNSAPDKSGLPSDRFSAERTGGSVSTLTIQRTQQEDSAVYLCASSLGRGAFRNEQFFGPGTRLTVL.

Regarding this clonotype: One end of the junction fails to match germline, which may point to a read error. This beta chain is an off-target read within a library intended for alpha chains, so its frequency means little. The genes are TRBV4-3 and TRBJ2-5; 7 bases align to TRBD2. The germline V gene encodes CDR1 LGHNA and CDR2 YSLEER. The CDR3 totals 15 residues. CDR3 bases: TGCGCCAGCAACCAAGATCGCGGGGGCCAAGAGACCCAGTACTTC. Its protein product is CASNQDRGGQETQYF.

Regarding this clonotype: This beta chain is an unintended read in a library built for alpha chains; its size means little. Here the CDR3 reads CASSPRAPEAFF. As DNA, the CDR3 is TGTGCCAGCAGTCCTAGAGCGCCTGAAGCTTTCTTT. V is TRBV27 and J is TRBJ1-1; no reliable D call. Germline values: CDR1 MNHEY, CDR2 SMNVEV (reference sequence). V lost 5 bases, J lost 6 bases, and 10 bases lay in between. This CDR3 has 12 residues.

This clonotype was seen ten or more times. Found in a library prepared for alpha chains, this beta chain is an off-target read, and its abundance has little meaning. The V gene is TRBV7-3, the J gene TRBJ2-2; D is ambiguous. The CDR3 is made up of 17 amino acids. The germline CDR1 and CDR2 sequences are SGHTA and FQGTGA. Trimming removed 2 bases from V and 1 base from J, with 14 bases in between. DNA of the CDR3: TGTGCCAGCAGCTTATGGAGTGGGAAGGGGAACACCGGGGAGCTGTTTTTT. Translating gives CASSLWSGKGNTGELFF.

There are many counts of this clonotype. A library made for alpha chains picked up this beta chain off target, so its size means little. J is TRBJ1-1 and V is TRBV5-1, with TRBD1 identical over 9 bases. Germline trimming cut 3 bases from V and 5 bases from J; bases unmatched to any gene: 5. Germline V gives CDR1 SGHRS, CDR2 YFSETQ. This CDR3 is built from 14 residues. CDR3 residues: CASSSPGQGTEAFF. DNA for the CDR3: TGCGCCAGCAGCTCTCCGGGACAGGGTACTGAAGCTTTCTTT.

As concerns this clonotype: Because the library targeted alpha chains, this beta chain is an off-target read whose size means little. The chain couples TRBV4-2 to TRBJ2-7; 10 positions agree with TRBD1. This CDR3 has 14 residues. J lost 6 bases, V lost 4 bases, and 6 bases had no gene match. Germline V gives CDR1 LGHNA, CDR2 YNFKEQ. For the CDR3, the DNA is TGTGCCAGCAGCCCTCGGGACAGGGGTTTCGAGCAGTACTTC. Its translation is CASSPRDRGFEQYF.

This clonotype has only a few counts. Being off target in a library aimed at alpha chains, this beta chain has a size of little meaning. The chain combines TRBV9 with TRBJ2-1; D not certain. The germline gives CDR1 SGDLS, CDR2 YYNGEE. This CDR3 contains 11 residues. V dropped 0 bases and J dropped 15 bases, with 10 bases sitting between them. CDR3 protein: CASSVGSGLFF. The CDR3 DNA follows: TGTGCCAGCAGCGTAGGATCTGGTCTGTTCTTC.

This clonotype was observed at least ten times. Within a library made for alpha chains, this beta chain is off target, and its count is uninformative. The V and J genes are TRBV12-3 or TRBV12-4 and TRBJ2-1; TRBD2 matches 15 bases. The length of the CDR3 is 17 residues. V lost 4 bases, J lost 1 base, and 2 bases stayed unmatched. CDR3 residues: CASSSGLAGGSYNEQFF. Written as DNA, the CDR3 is TGTGCCAGCAGTTCCGGACTAGCGGGGGGGTCCTACAATGAGCAGTTCTTC.